The 23 T cell receptor beta chains given below trace back to one sample, sequenced in a study of read filtering for tumor transcriptome and immune sequencing. Molecular barcoded adaptors covering alpha/delta and beta/gamma chains were used on around 400 ng RNA. TCRdb re-called the reads with MiXCR, one entry per CDR3 protein. The sample consists of 60,000 to 80,000 distinct CDR3 sequences, approximately 15% of them appearing once. Sequencing was performed on a population of CD138-negative cells sorted from bone marrow. The source is a donor at least 40 years old with multiple myeloma.

The table lists this clonotype with many counts. The chain links TRBV11-2 to TRBJ2-1, with D unresolved. The germline V and J ends were trimmed by 1 base and 0 bases, with 7 bases remaining between them. Looked up from germline, CDR1 is SGHAT and CDR2 is FQNNGV. The CDR3 runs to 15 residues. CDR3 region: CASSLVVNSYNEQFF. CDR3 in DNA: TGTGCCAGCAGCTTAGTAGTGAACTCCTACAATGAGCAGTTCTTC.

This clonotype was observed many times. This chain links TRBV7-2 with TRBJ2-1; D remains unclear. The germline V gene has CDR1 SGHTA and CDR2 FQGNSA. V was cut by 1 base and J by 0 bases, with 7 bases left in between. The CDR3 runs 15 residues. In nucleotides, the CDR3 is TGTGCCAGCAGCTTAGGTAAAAGCTCCTACAATGAGCAGTTCTTC. Amino acid sequence: CASSLGKSSYNEQFF.

This clonotype has a count of ten or more. The chain is built from TRBV7-6 and TRBJ2-7; 9 bases line up with TRBD1. Germline loops: CDR1 SGHVS, CDR2 FNYEAQ. V shed 2 bases and J 2 bases; nucleotides not matched to a gene: 4. This CDR3 is built from 15 residues. The CDR3 loop is CASSLPGQGPYEQYF. CDR3 bases: TGTGCCAGCAGCTTACCGGGACAGGGCCCCTACGAGCAGTACTTC. Complete variable domain (other parts from reference TRBV7-6 and TRBJ2-7): GAGVSQSPRYKVTKRGQDVALRCDPISGHVSLYWYRQALGQGPEFLTYFNYEAQQDKSGLPNDRFSAERPEGSISTLTIQRTEQRDSAMYRCASSLPGQGPYEQYFGPGTRLTVT.

This clonotype was seen at least ten times. The chain links TRBV12-3 or TRBV12-4 to TRBJ1-2, with a weak D call TRBD1 (6 bases). The CDR3 sequence is 12 residues long. V lost 6 bases, J lost 8 bases, and 13 bases lay in between. The CDR3 DNA reads as TGTGCCAGCAGCAGGACAGTTACCGGCTACACCTTC. Translation gives CASSRTVTGYTF.

There are many counts of this clonotype. The chain couples TRBV3-1 to TRBJ2-7, with D maybe TRBD1 (5 bases). CDR1 and CDR2 from the germline V gene are LGHDT and YNNKEL (reference sequence). Trimming took 4 bases from V and 2 from J, leaving 12 bases between them. This CDR3 contains 14 residues. The CDR3 loop reads CASSPQGGTYEQYF. The DNA of the CDR3 is TGTGCCAGCAGCCCGCAGGGCGGCACCTACGAGCAGTACTTC.

This sequence joins TRBV5-4 and TRBJ2-2; TRBD1 matches at 8 bases. Germline-derived CDR1 and CDR2 are SGHNT and YYREEE (reference sequence). The CDR3 loop spans 17 amino acids. Trimming removed 3 bases from V and 3 bases from J; junction bases left unmatched: 10. The CDR3 loop reads CASSSPGRGRDTGELFF. Here the CDR3 DNA reads TGTGCCAGCAGCTCCCCCGGCAGGGGGCGGGACACCGGGGAGCTGTTTTTT.

This clonotype appeared many times. The chain couples TRBV20-1 to TRBJ2-6, with D hard to call. Looked up from germline, CDR1 is DFQATT and CDR2 is SNEGSKA (reference sequence). V lost 1 base, J lost 1 base, and 5 bases lay in between. The CDR3 is 14 amino acids. The CDR3 DNA reads TGCAGTGCTAGAGGGGGATCTGGGGCCAACGTCCTGACTTTC. This translates into CSARGGSGANVLTF.

In this sample, this clonotype turned up many times. The rearrangement links TRBV20-1 to TRBJ1-2, with D perhaps matching TRBD1 (5 bases). CDR3 length: 14 amino acids. Trimming took off 3 bases at V and 8 bases at J, with 19 bases between the two ends. From germline, CDR1 is DFQATT and CDR2 SNEGSKA (reference sequence). The CDR3, as DNA: TGCAGTGCTAGTAACCCCGGGGGAACTCGCGGCTACACCTTC. Translation: CSASNPGGTRGYTF.

This clonotype was seen many times. V is TRBV6-2 or TRBV6-3 and J is TRBJ2-5, with D perhaps TRBD2 (6 bases). Between the trimmed V and J ends, which lost 8 bases and 3 bases, there was a span of 7 bases. CDR3 length equals 11 residues. The germline V gene encodes CDR1 MNHEY and CDR2 SVGEGT. Here the CDR3 reads CASGGEETQYF. CDR3 DNA: TGTGCCAGCGGAGGGGAAGAGACCCAGTACTTC.

This clonotype was detected many times. This CDR3 reads CSAEPEGTSGSDTQYF. CDR3 nucleotides: TGCAGTGCAGAGCCGGAGGGAACTAGCGGTTCAGATACGCAGTATTTT. This chain joins TRBV20-1 and TRBJ2-3; 8 bases are shared with TRBD2. This CDR3 has 16 residues. Germline V gives CDR1 DFQATT, CDR2 SNEGSKA (reference sequence). V was clipped by 6 bases and J by 4 bases; unmatched bases: 15.

V is TRBV29-1 and J is TRBJ2-1, with TRBD2 as a possible D gene (5 bases). V dropped 7 bases and J dropped 7 bases, with 11 bases sitting between them. The germline gives CDR1 SQVTM, CDR2 ANQGSEA. This CDR3 is built from 11 residues. The CDR3 spells CSALDLNEQFF. CDR3 DNA: TGCAGCGCTCTGGACTTAAATGAGCAGTTCTTC.

This clonotype was observed many times. The chain is built from TRBV29-1 and TRBJ2-7, with D possibly called TRBD1 or TRBD2 (5 bases each). V gave up 3 bases and J gave up 6 bases, with 15 bases separating them. From germline, CDR1 is SQVTM and CDR2 ANQGSEA. The CDR3 consists of 13 residues. CDR3 protein: CSVEARGLAEQYF. The CDR3 DNA is TGCAGCGTTGAGGCGAGGGGATTAGCCGAGCAGTACTTC.

Remarks on this clonotype: This may be a read error: a much more frequent sequence differs by one nucleotide. CDR3 in amino acids: CASSQLGKSPYNEQFF. The CDR3 nucleotides read TGCGCCAGCAGCCAGCTCGGGAAGAGCCCCTACAATGAGCAGTTCTTC. The chain carries TRBV4-1 and TRBJ2-1; possible D gene TRBD2, 5 bases. This CDR3 contains 16 residues. V lost 3 bases to trimming and J lost 2 bases, with 14 bases between them. Germline CDR1 and CDR2: MGHRA and YSYEKL.

Many counts were recorded for this clonotype. This chain links TRBV20-1 with TRBJ2-3, with 7 bases matching TRBD2. The CDR3 sequence is 15 residues long. Trimming removed 5 bases from V and 2 bases from J; junction bases left unmatched: 10. Germline V gene sequence: CDR1 DFQATT, CDR2 SNEGSKA (reference sequence). CDR3 protein: CSAGAAGIYTDTQYF. The DNA for the CDR3 is TGCAGTGCTGGGGCAGCGGGGATTTACACAGATACGCAGTATTTT.

The chain links TRBV5-1 to TRBJ2-2; 9 bases line up with TRBD2. The J segment lost 0 bases and the V segment lost 3 bases, leaving 3 bases of the junction unmatched. This CDR3 has 16 amino acids. Germline CDR1 is SGHRS and CDR2 is YFSETQ. CDR3 protein: CASSSGLAANTGELFF. The CDR3 bases are TGCGCCAGCAGCTCGGGACTAGCAGCGAACACCGGGGAGCTGTTTTTT.

This clonotype was counted ten times or more. The chain couples TRBV29-1 to TRBJ2-1, with 8 positions matching TRBD1. The CDR3 contains 14 residues. Per germline, CDR1 SQVTM and CDR2 ANQGSEA. V was pared by 0 bases and J by 5 bases, with 3 bases of the junction left unmatched. The CDR3 reads CSVEEDRANNEQFF. The CDR3 coding sequence is TGCAGCGTTGAAGAGGACAGGGCAAACAATGAGCAGTTCTTC.

This clonotype was detected many times. The rearrangement links TRBV20-1 to TRBJ2-1; 11 nucleotides align to TRBD1. This CDR3 has 18 residues. Trimming took 1 base from V and 4 from J; bases not matched to a gene: 12. Germline lookup yields CDR1 DFQATT and CDR2 SNEGSKA (reference sequence). Written as DNA, the CDR3 is TGCAGTGCTAGAGGGCCTCCGTCGGGACAGGGGGGATACAATGAGCAGTTCTTC. Translating it yields CSARGPPSGQGGYNEQFF.

Ten or more counts support this clonotype. This chain uses TRBV7-9 with TRBJ2-1; TRBD1 aligns across 9 bases. CDR3 size: 15 residues. Looked up from germline, CDR1 is SEHNR and CDR2 is FQNEAQ (reference sequence). Trimming at V came to 5 bases and at J to 4 bases, leaving 6 bases not matched to a gene. The CDR3 region is CASSHPGQGYNEQFF. The CDR3 nucleotides are TGTGCCAGCAGCCATCCGGGACAGGGTTACAATGAGCAGTTCTTC.

The sample holds many counts of this clonotype. The chain recombines TRBV7-9 with TRBJ2-1; D not resolved. The germline V gene has CDR1 SEHNR and CDR2 FQNEAQ (reference sequence). The CDR3 contains 15 residues. With 7 bases removed from V and 6 bases from J, the gap between germline ends came to 19 bases. The CDR3 sequence is CASIHVGFEPNEQFF. CDR3 DNA sequence: TGTGCCAGCATCCACGTGGGATTTGAACCCAATGAGCAGTTCTTC.

This clonotype was counted many times. The V and J genes are TRBV7-3 and TRBJ2-1, with D tentatively TRBD2 (5 bases). The CDR3 contains 14 residues. V lost 8 bases and J lost 10, with 21 bases in between. Germline CDR1 and CDR2: SGHTA and FQGTGA. DNA for the CDR3: TGTGCCAGCTCCTCAGGTGGGGTTAGAGGGGAGCAGTTCTTC. This gives the protein CASSSGGVRGEQFF.

The table lists this clonotype with a few counts. This sequence joins TRBV14 and TRBJ2-1; D may correspond to TRBD1 or TRBD2 (6 bases each). The CDR3 totals 18 residues. The germline V gene has CDR1 SGHDN and CDR2 FVKESK. Between the trimmed V and J ends, which lost 1 base and 2 bases, there was a span of 18 bases. Here the CDR3 DNA reads TGTGCCAGCAGCCAAGGGAGCCAAACAGGGAGGCCCTACAATGAGCAGTTCTTC. Its translation is CASSQGSQTGRPYNEQFF.

This clonotype was detected ten times or more. The chain couples TRBV9 to TRBJ2-3; 11 nucleotides match TRBD2. The CDR3 is 18 amino acids. The trim removed 4 bases at V and 5 bases at J, leaving 15 bases unmatched. Germline loops: CDR1 SGDLS, CDR2 YYNGEE. In nucleotides, the CDR3 is TGTGCCAGCAGCCTACGGACTAGCGGGTCCGAAGGTGGAGATACGCAGTATTTT. Protein sequence: CASSLRTSGSEGGDTQYF.

This clonotype showed up just a few times. A much larger clone differs from this one at a single base, so this may be a read error. The conserved final phenylalanine or tryptophan is absent from the CDR3, which likely points to a read error. V and J are TRBV29-1 and TRBJ1-1, with TRBD1 as a possible D gene (6 bases). V gave up 4 bases and J gave up 1 base, with 10 bases separating them. CDR1 is SQVTM, CDR2 ANQGSEA, per germline. The CDR3 covers 13 residues. DNA of the CDR3: TGCAGCGTTGGAGGGGGGCCGAACACTGAAGCTTTCCTT. Translated, it gives CSVGGGPNTEAFL.